The T cell receptor (beta chain) described here comes from a study of blood T cell repertoires in COVID-19. As for the study in general: The recovered donors of Cohort 3 showed two negative PCRs, clearance, or symptom resolution.

V lost 6 bases, J lost 7 bases, and 15 bases lay in between. Germline-derived CDR1 and CDR2 are SNHLY and FYNNEI. This CDR3 has 14 amino acids. Original data processing: Amplification from reference gene primers served as the basis for estimated nucleated cell counts. This table comes from immunoSEQ multiplex PCR, and its TCRdb copy is limited to in-frame clones, with some not included. V and J calls and clone size are given by that table; D and trimming were obtained from the DNA. The sample has about 400,000 clones; more than 75% are singletons. The chain has TRBV2 and TRBJ1-4, with D perhaps TRBD1 (6 bases). Sequencing was done on a sample of PBMCs or T cells enriched from blood (not recorded which). This clonotype originated in a man aged 35-49 years in a cohort exposed to, infected with or recovered from COVID-19 (not recorded which). CDR3 loop: CASRLRGAGEKLFF. The CDR3 DNA sequence: TGTGCCAGCAGACTCAGGGGCGCGGGTGAAAAACTGTTTTTT. The full variable domain, its missing parts supplied by reference TRBV2 and TRBJ1-4, is EPEVTQTPSHQVTQMGQEVILRCVPISNHLYFYWYRQILGQKVEFLVSFYNNEISEKSEIFDDQFSVERPDGSNFTLKIRSTKLEDSAMYFCASRLRGAGEKLFFGSGTQLSVL.